This T cell receptor beta chain derives from a study of beta chain features in type 1 diabetes. Stem cell-like memory, regulatory, central memory and naive CD4+ cells were sorted via CD45RO/CCR7/CD25/CD127/CD95/CD27. The investigators reverse transcribed all of the isolated RNA, so they sequenced expressed TCRB transcripts. Libraries were prepared by immunoSEQ multiplex PCR; TCRdb keeps only in-frame clonotypes and omits some of them. This table has approximately 120,000 clones, about 40% appearing once. Germline V gives CDR1 SGHTA, CDR2 FQGTGA. The V and J ends lost 8 bases and 3 bases respectively, with 13 bases between them. CDR3 length equals 13 residues.

V usage is TRBV7-3 and J usage is TRBJ1-1; D ambiguous. This TCR was recovered from a woman between 18 and 29 years old in good health. Sequenced: stem cell memory CD4+ T cells from blood. The CDR3 DNA is TGTGCCAGCCAGCTAGACCGGGACACTGAAGCTTTCTTT. This gives the protein CASQLDRDTEAFF.